What follows are 30 T cell receptor beta chains derived from one specimen sequenced in a study of persistence of HIV-infected CD4 T cells. This nonspecific control used anti-CD3/anti-CD28 bead stimulation of CD4+ T cells. Sorting of responding CD4+ T cells relied on upregulated CD40 ligand together with CD69. The immunoSEQ assay was version 4, run in survey mode. Sequenced by immunoSEQ multiplex PCR; TCRdb stores in-frame clones only, minus some. The data show about 47,000 clones, roughly 90% seen once. Antigen specificity for these receptors is unknown. The specimen comprised CD4+ T cells sorted from PBMCs after approximately 19-hour stimulation, sampled from a patient who received antiretroviral therapy. All receptors come from an adult man with HIV who was CMV-seropositive.

The chain links TRBV19 to TRBJ1-1; maybe TRBD1 (5 bases). CDR1 is LNHDA and CDR2 is SQIVND in the germline V gene (reference sequence). V shed 9 bases and J shed 0 bases, with 17 bases lying between them. The CDR3 totals 15 residues. The CDR3 nucleotides are TGTGCCAGCCTCTTCAGGGTGGGGGTGAACACTGAAGCTTTCTTT. Translated: CASLFRVGVNTEAFF.

This clone was counted only a few times. In DNA, the CDR3 is TGTGCCAGCCGCGGGGGGCCAACGAACACCGGGGAGCTGTTTTTT. It codes for CASRGGPTNTGELFF. The chain recombines TRBV4-2 with TRBJ2-2; TRBD2 matches 8 bases. The CDR3 contains 15 residues. The ends lost 8 bases at V and 0 bases at J; junction bases unmatched: 5. CDR1 and CDR2 from the germline V gene are LGHNA and YNFKEQ.

The gene calls are TRBV7-9 and TRBJ2-7, with D tentatively TRBD1 or TRBD2 (5 bases each). The CDR3 totals 15 residues. Trimming stripped 5 bases from V and 3 bases from J, with 17 bases between. Per the germline V gene, CDR1 is SEHNR and CDR2 is FQNEAQ (reference sequence). The CDR3 region is CASSRWTDRHYEQYF. CDR3 nucleotides: TGTGCCAGCAGCCGGTGGACTGACAGACACTACGAGCAGTACTTC.

V and J are TRBV5-1 and TRBJ1-1; possibly TRBD1 for D (5 bases). The CDR3 loop spans 15 amino acids. With 4 bases removed from V and 0 bases from J, the gap between germline ends came to 13 bases. Germline CDR1 and CDR2: SGHRS and YFSETQ. The CDR3 DNA follows: TGCGCCAGCAGCGAGGGGATTCGGGTGAACACTGAAGCTTTCTTT. Translating gives CASSEGIRVNTEAFF.

The chain carries TRBV7-3 and TRBJ2-2; 9 nucleotides agree with TRBD2. Germline V lookup: CDR1 SGHTA, CDR2 FQGTGA. The CDR3 length is 16 residues. Trimming removed 5 bases from V and 1 base from J; junction bases left unmatched: 5. The CDR3 loop is CASSPLLAGNTGELFF. CDR3 bases: TGTGCCAGCAGCCCCCTACTAGCGGGGAACACCGGGGAGCTGTTTTTT. Drawing the rest from reference TRBV7-3 and TRBJ2-2, the complete variable domain is GAGVSQTPSNKVTEKGKYVELRCDPISGHTALYWYRQSLGQGPEFLIYFQGTGAADDSGLPNDRFFAVRPEGSVSTLKIQRTERGDSAVYLCASSPLLAGNTGELFFGEGSRLTVL.

This chain connects TRBV12-3 or TRBV12-4 to TRBJ1-2; D uncertain. The CDR3 is made up of 12 amino acids. The V end was cut by 5 bases, the J end by 3 bases, with 7 bases between. The CDR3 sequence is CASSAEYYGYTF. Here the CDR3 DNA reads TGTGCCAGCAGTGCCGAATACTATGGCTACACCTTC.

In its sample, this clone was seen a few times. DNA for the CDR3: TGCGCCAGCAGCTTGGACGAGGGGACAGGGGGATATGGCTACACCTTC. Encoded protein: CASSLDEGTGGYGYTF. The gene calls are TRBV5-1 and TRBJ1-2; 11 nucleotides line up with TRBD1. The V gene's germline CDR1 is SGHRS and CDR2 YFSETQ. This CDR3 contains 16 residues. The junction had 6 bases not matched to a gene; V was cut back by 0 bases and J by 5 bases.

The chain employs TRBV7-8 and TRBJ1-3; no clear D gene. This CDR3 is built from 13 residues. CDR1 and CDR2 from the germline V gene are SGHVS and FQNEAQ. V was clipped by 3 bases and J by 2 bases, with 5 bases between them. CDR3 sequence reads: CASSFSTGNTIYF. The CDR3 bases are TGTGCCAGCAGCTTCTCGACTGGAAACACCATATATTTT.

The rearrangement joins TRBV9 to TRBJ2-7; D ambiguous. The V end was cut by 2 bases, the J end by 3 bases, with 9 bases between. Germline V gives CDR1 SGDLS, CDR2 YYNGEE. CDR3 length: 13 amino acids. CDR3 sequence reads: CASSVDGSYEQYF. CDR3 bases: TGTGCCAGCAGCGTTGACGGAAGCTACGAGCAGTACTTC.

V and J are TRBV7-9 and TRBJ2-6; 9 bases agree with TRBD1. The germline CDR1 and CDR2 sequences are SEHNR and FQNEAQ (reference sequence). The CDR3 has 19 residues. V was clipped by 5 bases and J by 1 base; unmatched bases: 12. CDR3 DNA: TGTGCCAGCAGCGTCCGGGACAGGGACCTTTGGTCTGGGGCCAACGTCCTGACTTTC. This codes for CASSVRDRDLWSGANVLTF.

V usage is TRBV18 and J usage is TRBJ1-5, with TRBD1 identical over 12 bases. This CDR3 is 17 amino acids long. Trimming removed 1 base from V and 5 bases from J; junction bases left unmatched: 6. CDR1 KGHSH and CDR2 LQKENI come from the germline V gene. The CDR3 loop is CASSPLQGTGGDQPQHF. The CDR3 DNA follows: TGTGCCAGCTCACCACTCCAAGGGACAGGGGGCGATCAGCCCCAGCATTTT. The entire variable domain, with the rest obtained from reference TRBV18 and TRBJ1-5, is as follows: NAGVMQNPRHLVRRRGQEARLRCSPMKGHSHVYWYRQLPEEGLKFMVYLQKENIIDESGMPKERFSAEFPKEGPSILRIQQVVRGDSAAYFCASSPLQGTGGDQPQHFGDGTRLSIL.

The J gene is TRBJ2-2, the V gene TRBV5-1; either TRBD1 or TRBD2 may supply D (5 bases each). The CDR3 is 14 residues long. Trimming shortened V by 9 bases and J by 1 base, and 13 bases separated the two germline ends. Looked up from germline, CDR1 is SGHRS and CDR2 is YFSETQ. CDR3 in amino acids: CATSGTQNTGELFF. The DNA for the CDR3 is TGCGCCACCTCCGGGACCCAGAACACCGGGGAGCTGTTTTTT.

CDR3 in amino acids: CASRPGTTSGNTIYF. The CDR3 DNA is TGTGCCAGCAGACCCGGGACCACCTCTGGAAACACCATATATTTT. The rearrangement uses TRBV28 and TRBJ1-3, with a possible D match to TRBD1 (5 bases). The V and J ends lost 6 bases and 0 bases respectively, with 12 bases between them. CDR3 length: 15 residues. CDR1 is MDHEN, CDR2 SYDVKM, per germline.

The gene calls are TRBV5-1 and TRBJ1-1; no firm D call. Trimming took 0 bases from V and 6 from J, leaving 6 bases between them. The CDR3 extends over 12 amino acids. Germline CDR1 SGHRS, CDR2 YFSETQ. CDR3 DNA: TGCGCCAGCAGCTTGGGTGCGGCTGAAGCTTTCTTT. Translating gives CASSLGAAEAFF.

V and J are TRBV21-1 and TRBJ2-2; the D call TRBD1 from the table was never checked on the DNA. TRBV21-1 has pseudogene status. CDR3 length: 18 residues. CDR3 DNA: TGTGCCAGCAGCACCGGGACAGGAGGCCCAGGCTACACCGGGGAGCTGTTTTTT. As protein: CASSTGTGGPGYTGELFF.

The V and J genes are TRBV5-8 and TRBJ2-2; TRBD1 matches at 7 bases. Looked up from germline, CDR1 is SGHTS and CDR2 is YDEGEE. V was pared by 5 bases and J by 0 bases, with 4 bases of the junction left unmatched. The CDR3 length is 15 residues. CDR3 bases: TGTGCCAGCAGGTCCAGGGGGTCGAACACCGGGGAGCTGTTTTTT. This codes for CASRSRGSNTGELFF.

CDR3 coding DNA: TGTGCCAGCAGCCCGGACAGGGGGCCTTACGAGCAGTACTTC. Translation: CASSPDRGPYEQYF. The rearrangement links TRBV5-5 to TRBJ2-7; TRBD1 aligns across 11 bases. The germline gives CDR1 SGHKS, CDR2 YYEKEE (reference sequence). CDR3 length: 14 amino acids. The ends lost 4 bases at V and 4 bases at J; junction bases unmatched: 4.

V and J are TRBV6-5 and TRBJ2-2, with 7 bases identical to TRBD2. The CDR3 runs 13 residues. CDR1 is MNHEY, CDR2 SVGAGI, per germline. Unmatched junction bases numbered 7, after V lost 11 bases and J lost 4 bases. The CDR3 is CAASGVSTGELFF. The CDR3 bases are TGTGCCGCAAGCGGGGTGAGCACCGGGGAGCTGTTTTTT.

V usage is TRBV19 and J usage is TRBJ2-3, with D perhaps TRBD1 or TRBD2 (5 bases each). This CDR3 has 14 amino acids. Trimming took 5 bases from V and 10 from J, leaving 19 bases between them. The germline gives CDR1 LNHDA, CDR2 SQIVND (reference sequence). CDR3 in DNA: TGTGCCAGTAGTTCCTCGGGGACGAGGGGCGCGCAGTATTTT. Protein sequence: CASSSSGTRGAQYF. The full variable domain, its missing parts supplied by reference TRBV19 and TRBJ2-3, is DGGITQSPKYLFRKEGQNVTLSCEQNLNHDAMYWYRQDPGQGLRLIYYSQIVNDFQKGDIAEGYSVSREKKESFPLTVTSAQKNPTAFYLCASSSSGTRGAQYFGPGTRLTVL.

The chain carries TRBV28 and TRBJ1-2; D gene uncertain. Trimming cost V 4 bases and J 0 bases, with 12 bases left between them. This CDR3 has 15 amino acids. Germline V gene sequence: CDR1 MDHEN, CDR2 SYDVKM. The chain's CDR3 is CASSSSRLANYGYTF. The DNA of the CDR3 is TGTGCCAGCAGTTCGAGCCGTCTTGCTAACTATGGCTACACCTTC.

This clone appeared a few times. The CDR3 protein is CASSRADSANYGYTF. The CDR3 bases are TGTGCCAGCAGCCGCGCGGACAGCGCTAACTATGGCTACACCTTC. The V gene is TRBV7-9, the J gene TRBJ1-2; tentatively, D is TRBD1 (6 bases). V dropped 5 bases and J dropped 0 bases, with 13 bases sitting between them. The CDR3 is made up of 15 amino acids. Germline V gene data show CDR1 as SEHNR and CDR2 as FQNEAQ (reference sequence).

About this clone: At one end the junction does not follow the germline gene, possibly because of a read error. The chain recombines TRBV12-3 or TRBV12-4 with TRBJ2-3; 8 bases agree with TRBD2. The CDR3 is 12 amino acids. DNA of the CDR3: TGTGCCAGCAGCACGGGGACTAGTCTAATGGATTTT. Translating it yields CASSTGTSLMDF.

V gene TRBV5-1 combines with J gene TRBJ2-1; D remains unclear. This CDR3 has 15 amino acids. V was pared by 1 base and J by 1 base, with 9 bases between. Germline CDR1 and CDR2: SGHRS and YFSETQ. CDR3 sequence reads: CASSLTTVSYNEQFF. DNA of the CDR3: TGCGCCAGCAGCTTGACAACAGTATCCTACAATGAGCAGTTCTTC.

This clone was picked up one time. The chain is built from TRBV5-1 and TRBJ2-3, with 11 bases identical to TRBD2. Germline CDR1 is SGHRS and CDR2 is YFSETQ. The trim removed 4 bases at V and 1 base at J, leaving 5 bases unmatched. The CDR3 spans 16 residues. CDR3 residues: CASSTGLAVGTDTQYF. Here the CDR3 DNA reads TGCGCCAGCAGCACGGGACTAGCGGTCGGCACAGATACGCAGTATTTT.

The genes are TRBV7-3 and TRBJ2-6; D is undetermined. Germline assignment: CDR1 SGHTA and CDR2 FQGTGA. Trimming took 4 bases from V and 0 from J, leaving 7 bases between them. The CDR3 contains 15 residues. As DNA, the CDR3 is TGTGCCAGCAGCTCCTACGGCTCTGGGGCCAACGTCCTGACTTTC. The encoded protein is CASSSYGSGANVLTF.

The V call is TRBV28, the J call TRBJ2-1; 8 bases match TRBD1. CDR1 is MDHEN and CDR2 is SYDVKM in the germline V gene. This CDR3 has 15 residues. V lost 6 bases, J lost 4 bases, and 8 bases stayed unmatched. The CDR3 nucleotides read TGTGCCAGCAGCCGAGGGGGACAGGCTTACAATGAGCAGTTCTTC. Its protein product is CASSRGGQAYNEQFF.

V usage is TRBV14 and J usage is TRBJ2-2; D tentatively fits TRBD1 or TRBD2 (5 bases each). The CDR3 covers 18 residues. The V end lost 4 bases, the J end lost 4 bases, and 22 bases lay between the germline ends. Germline loops: CDR1 SGHDN, CDR2 FVKESK. The CDR3 DNA follows: TGTGCCAGCAGCCCCCTCGGGATGAGGGGAAGTGGCACCGGGGAGCTGTTTTTT. Translation gives CASSPLGMRGSGTGELFF. The full variable domain, rest sourced from reference TRBV14 and TRBJ2-2, is EAGVTQFPSHSVIEKGQTVTLRCDPISGHDNLYWYRRVMGKEIKFLLHFVKESKQDESGMPNNRFLAERTGGTYSTLKVQPAELEDSGVYFCASSPLGMRGSGTGELFFGEGSRLTVL.

The CDR3 region is CARQQGYEQYF. In DNA, the CDR3 is TGTGCCAGACAACAGGGTTACGAGCAGTACTTC. V and J are TRBV2 and TRBJ2-7; tentative D call: TRBD1 (6 bases). This CDR3 is built from 11 residues. The V end lost 9 bases, the J end lost 4 bases, and 10 bases lay between the germline ends. Germline V gene lookup returns CDR1 SNHLY and CDR2 FYNNEI.

The V call is TRBV2, the J call TRBJ1-2, with D tentatively TRBD1 (5 bases). The V end was cut by 2 bases, the J end by 2 bases, with 9 bases between. Germline CDR1 reads SNHLY; CDR2 reads FYNNEI. The CDR3 length is 14 residues. The CDR3 bases are TGTGCCAGCAGTGAAATGGGGGGGAACTATGGCTACACCTTC. Residues: CASSEMGGNYGYTF. Supplemented by reference TRBV2 and TRBJ1-2, the full variable domain reads EPEVTQTPSHQVTQMGQEVILRCVPISNHLYFYWYRQILGQKVEFLVSFYNNEISEKSEIFDDQFSVERPDGSNFTLKIRSTKLEDSAMYFCASSEMGGNYGYTFGSGTRLTVV.

The V gene is TRBV30, the J gene TRBJ1-1, with TRBD1 identical over 7 bases. Germline lookup yields CDR1 GTSNPN and CDR2 SVGIG (reference sequence). Unmatched junction bases numbered 11, after V lost 0 bases and J lost 10 bases. The CDR3 is 14 amino acids. The CDR3: CAWSVLRQGVGAFF. DNA for the CDR3: TGTGCCTGGAGTGTCCTACGACAGGGAGTTGGAGCTTTCTTT. Supplemented by reference TRBV30 and TRBJ1-1, the full variable domain reads SQTIHQWPATLVQPVGSPLSLECTVEGTSNPNLYWYRQAAGRGLQLLFYSVGIGQISSEVPQNLSASRPQDRQFILSSKKLLLSDSGFYLCAWSVLRQGVGAFFGQGTRLTVV.